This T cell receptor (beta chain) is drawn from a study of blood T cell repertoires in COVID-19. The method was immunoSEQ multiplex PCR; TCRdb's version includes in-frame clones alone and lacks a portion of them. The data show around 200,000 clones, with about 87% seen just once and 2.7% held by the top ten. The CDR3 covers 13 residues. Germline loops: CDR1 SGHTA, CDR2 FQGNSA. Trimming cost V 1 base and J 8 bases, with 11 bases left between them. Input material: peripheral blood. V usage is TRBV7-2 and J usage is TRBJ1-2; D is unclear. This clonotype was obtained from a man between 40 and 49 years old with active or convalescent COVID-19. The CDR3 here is CASSLGFVGGYTF. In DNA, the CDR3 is TGTGCCAGCAGCTTAGGATTCGTGGGCGGCTACACCTTC. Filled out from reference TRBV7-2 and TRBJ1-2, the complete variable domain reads GAGVSQSPSNKVTEKGKDVELRCDPISGHTALYWYRQSLGQGLEFLIYFQGNSAPDKSGLPSDRFSAERTGGSVSTLTIQRTQQEDSAVYLCASSLGFVGGYTFGSGTRLTVV.